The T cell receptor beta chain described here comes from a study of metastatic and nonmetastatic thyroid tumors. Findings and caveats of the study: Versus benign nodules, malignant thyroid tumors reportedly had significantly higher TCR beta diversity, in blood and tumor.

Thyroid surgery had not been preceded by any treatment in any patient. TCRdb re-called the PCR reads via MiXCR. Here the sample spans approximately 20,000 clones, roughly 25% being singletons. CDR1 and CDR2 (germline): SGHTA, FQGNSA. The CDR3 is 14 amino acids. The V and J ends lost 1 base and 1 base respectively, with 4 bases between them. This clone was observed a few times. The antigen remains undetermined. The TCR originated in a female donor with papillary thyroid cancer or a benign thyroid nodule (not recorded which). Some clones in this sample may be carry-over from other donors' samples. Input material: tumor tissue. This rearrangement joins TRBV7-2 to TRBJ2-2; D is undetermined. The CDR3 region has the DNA TGTGCCAGCAGCTTAGAAGGGAACACCGGGGAGCTGTTTTTT. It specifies CASSLEGNTGELFF.